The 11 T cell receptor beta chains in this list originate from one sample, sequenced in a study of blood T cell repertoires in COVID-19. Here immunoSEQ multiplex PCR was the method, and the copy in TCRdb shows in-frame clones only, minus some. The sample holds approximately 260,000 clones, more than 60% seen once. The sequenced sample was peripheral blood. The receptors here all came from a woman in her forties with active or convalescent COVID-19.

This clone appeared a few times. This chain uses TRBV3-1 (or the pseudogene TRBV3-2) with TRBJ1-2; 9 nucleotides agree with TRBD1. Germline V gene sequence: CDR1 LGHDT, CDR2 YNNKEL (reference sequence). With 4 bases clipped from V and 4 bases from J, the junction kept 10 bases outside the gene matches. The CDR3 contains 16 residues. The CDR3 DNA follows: TGTGCCAGCAGCCCGAATCGGGACAGGGCCCTCTATGGCTACACCTTC. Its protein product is CASSPNRDRALYGYTF.

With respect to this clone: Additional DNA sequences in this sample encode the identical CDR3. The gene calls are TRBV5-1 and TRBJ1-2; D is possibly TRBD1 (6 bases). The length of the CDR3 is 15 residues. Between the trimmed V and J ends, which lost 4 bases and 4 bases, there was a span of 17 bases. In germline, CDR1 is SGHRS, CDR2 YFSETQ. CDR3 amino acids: CASSTEVGGRYGYTF. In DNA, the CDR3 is TGCGCCAGCAGCACGGAGGTGGGGGGGCGCTATGGCTACACCTTC.

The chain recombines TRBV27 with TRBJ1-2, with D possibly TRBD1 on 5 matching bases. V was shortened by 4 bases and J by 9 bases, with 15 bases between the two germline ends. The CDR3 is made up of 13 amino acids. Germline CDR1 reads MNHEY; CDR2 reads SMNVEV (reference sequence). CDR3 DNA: TGTGCCAGCAGTTCGGGGACTTTGGGTAGCTACACCTTC. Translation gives CASSSGTLGSYTF.

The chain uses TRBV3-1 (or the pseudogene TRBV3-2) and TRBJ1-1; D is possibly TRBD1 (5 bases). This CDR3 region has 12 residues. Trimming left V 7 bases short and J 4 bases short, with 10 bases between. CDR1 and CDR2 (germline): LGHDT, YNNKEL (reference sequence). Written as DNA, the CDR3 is TGTGCCAGCACCAGGGTAAGCACTGAAGCTTTCTTT. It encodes CASTRVSTEAFF.

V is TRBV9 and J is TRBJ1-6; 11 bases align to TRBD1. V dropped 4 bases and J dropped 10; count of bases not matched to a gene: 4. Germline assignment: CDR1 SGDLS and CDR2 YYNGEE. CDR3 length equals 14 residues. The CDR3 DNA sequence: TGTGCCAGCAGCCGGACAGGGGGCTCGTCACCCCTCCACTTT. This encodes CASSRTGGSSPLHF. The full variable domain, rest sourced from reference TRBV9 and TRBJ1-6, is DSGVTQTPKHLITATGQRVTLRCSPRSGDLSVYWYQQSLDQGLQFLIQYYNGEERAKGNILERFSAQQFPDLHSELNLSSLELGDSALYFCASSRTGGSSPLHFGNGTRLTVT.

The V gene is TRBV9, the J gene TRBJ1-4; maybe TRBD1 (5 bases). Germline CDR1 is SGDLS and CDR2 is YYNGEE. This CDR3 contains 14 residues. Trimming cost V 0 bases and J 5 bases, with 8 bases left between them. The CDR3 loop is CASSVGQGNEKLFF. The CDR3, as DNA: TGTGCCAGCAGCGTAGGTCAGGGAAATGAAAAACTGTTTTTT. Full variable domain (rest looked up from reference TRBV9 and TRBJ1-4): DSGVTQTPKHLITATGQRVTLRCSPRSGDLSVYWYQQSLDQGLQFLIQYYNGEERAKGNILERFSAQQFPDLHSELNLSSLELGDSALYFCASSVGQGNEKLFFGSGTQLSVL.

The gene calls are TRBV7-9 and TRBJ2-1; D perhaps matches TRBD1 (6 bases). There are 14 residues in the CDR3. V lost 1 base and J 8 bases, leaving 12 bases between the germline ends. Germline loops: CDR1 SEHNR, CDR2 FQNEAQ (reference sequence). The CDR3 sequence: CASSLDGGLHEQFF. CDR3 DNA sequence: TGTGCCAGCAGCTTAGATGGGGGCCTCCATGAGCAGTTCTTC.

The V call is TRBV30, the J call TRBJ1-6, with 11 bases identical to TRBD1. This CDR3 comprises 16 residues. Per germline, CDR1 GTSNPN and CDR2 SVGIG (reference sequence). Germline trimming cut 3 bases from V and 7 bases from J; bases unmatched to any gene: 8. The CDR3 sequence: CAWRTRGQGVNSPLHF. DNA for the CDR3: TGTGCCTGGAGGACTAGGGGACAGGGGGTAAATTCACCCCTCCACTTT.

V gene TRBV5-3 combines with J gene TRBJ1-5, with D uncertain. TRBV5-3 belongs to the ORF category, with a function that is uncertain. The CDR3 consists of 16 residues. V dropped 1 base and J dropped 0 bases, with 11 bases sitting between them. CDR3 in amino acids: CARSLNPGLSNQPQHF. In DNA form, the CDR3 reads TGTGCCAGAAGCTTGAATCCAGGACTTAGCAATCAGCCCCAGCATTTT.

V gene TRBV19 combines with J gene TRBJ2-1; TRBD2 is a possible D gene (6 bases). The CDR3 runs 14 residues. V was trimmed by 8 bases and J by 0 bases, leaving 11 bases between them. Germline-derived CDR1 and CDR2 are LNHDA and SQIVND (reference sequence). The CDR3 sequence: CASRRVSSYNEQFF. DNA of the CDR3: TGTGCCAGTCGGAGGGTTAGCTCCTACAATGAGCAGTTCTTC.

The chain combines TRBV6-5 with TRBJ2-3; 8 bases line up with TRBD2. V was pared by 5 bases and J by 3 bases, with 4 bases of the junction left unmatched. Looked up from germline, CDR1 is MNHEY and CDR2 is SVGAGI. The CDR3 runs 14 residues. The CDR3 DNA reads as TGTGCCAGCAGTATGGGACTAGTGACAGATACGCAGTATTTT. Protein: CASSMGLVTDTQYF.